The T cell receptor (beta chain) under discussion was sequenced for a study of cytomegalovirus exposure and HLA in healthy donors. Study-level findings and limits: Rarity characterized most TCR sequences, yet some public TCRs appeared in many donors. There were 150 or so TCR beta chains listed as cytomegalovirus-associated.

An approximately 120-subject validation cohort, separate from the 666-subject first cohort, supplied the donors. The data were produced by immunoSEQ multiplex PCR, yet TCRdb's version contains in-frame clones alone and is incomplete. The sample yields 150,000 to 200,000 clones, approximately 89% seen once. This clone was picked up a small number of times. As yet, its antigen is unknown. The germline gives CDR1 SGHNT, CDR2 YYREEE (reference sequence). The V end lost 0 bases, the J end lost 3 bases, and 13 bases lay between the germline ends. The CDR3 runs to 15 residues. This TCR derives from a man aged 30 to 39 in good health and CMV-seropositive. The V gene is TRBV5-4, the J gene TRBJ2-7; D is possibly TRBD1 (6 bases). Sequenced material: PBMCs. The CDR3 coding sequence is TGTGCCAGCAGCTTGGATCCGACAGGATACTACGAGCAGTACTTC. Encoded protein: CASSLDPTGYYEQYF.